The 15 T cell receptor beta chains presented below share a single source sample, sequenced in a study of graft-versus-host responses after intestinal transplantation. The method was immunoSEQ multiplex PCR; TCRdb's version includes in-frame clones alone and lacks a portion of them. The sample records around 100,000 clones, roughly 93% being singletons. These receptors have no known antigen. This specimen consisted of unstimulated CD8+ T cells sorted from spleen or lymph node cells, obtained before intestinal transplant. These receptors were obtained from a human donor who received an intestinal transplant.

This clone occurred a few times. J is TRBJ1-1 and V is TRBV5-6; 10 nucleotides agree with TRBD1. The germline CDR1 and CDR2 sequences are SGHDT and YYEEEE. V dropped 4 bases and J dropped 11; count of bases not matched to a gene: 5. The CDR3 loop spans 12 amino acids. CDR3 bases: TGTGCCAGCAGCCCCGGGACAGGGGAGGCTTTCTTT. It yields the protein CASSPGTGEAFF.

The genes are TRBV6-5 and TRBJ1-3, with 9 bases fitting TRBD1. Germline V gene lookup returns CDR1 MNHEY and CDR2 SVGAGI. The junction had 1 base not matched to a gene; V was cut back by 5 bases and J by 2 bases. The CDR3 covers 14 residues. This chain's CDR3 is CASSRQGAGNTIYF. DNA of the CDR3: TGTGCCAGCAGTCGACAGGGGGCTGGAAACACCATATATTTT.

This rearrangement joins TRBV10-1 to TRBJ1-6; D gene ambiguous. Looked up from germline, CDR1 is WNHNN and CDR2 is SYGVQD (reference sequence). The CDR3 length is 14 residues. Trimming cost V 0 bases and J 7 bases, with 7 bases left between them. The CDR3 sequence: CASSESGVNSPLHF. The CDR3, as DNA: TGCGCCAGCAGTGAGTCGGGTGTGAATTCACCCCTCCACTTT.

The chain joins TRBV5-5 to TRBJ1-1, with D unclear. The V gene's germline CDR1 is SGHKS and CDR2 YYEKEE (reference sequence). Trimming left V 3 bases short and J 6 bases short, with 12 bases between. The CDR3 has 13 amino acids. The CDR3 protein is CASSYDGRAEAFF. The CDR3 bases are TGTGCCAGCAGCTACGACGGGCGGGCTGAAGCTTTCTTT.

The chain combines TRBV7-9 with TRBJ1-1; D is unresolved. The CDR3 is made up of 12 amino acids. Germline CDR1 reads SEHNR; CDR2 reads FQNEAQ (reference sequence). The germline V and J ends were trimmed by 3 bases and 3 bases, with 5 bases remaining between them. CDR3 sequence (DNA): TGTGCCAGCAGCTTCGGGGACACTGAAGCTTTCTTT. Protein sequence: CASSFGDTEAFF.

This chain connects TRBV19 to TRBJ1-6; D is possibly TRBD1 (6 bases). CDR3 length: 16 residues. V gave up 8 bases and J gave up 7 bases, with 21 bases separating them. Germline CDR1 reads LNHDA; CDR2 reads SQIVND (reference sequence). The CDR3 protein is CASGIYGGGQNSPLHF. CDR3 bases: TGTGCCAGTGGCATCTACGGGGGGGGGCAGAATTCACCCCTCCACTTT.

CDR3 sequence: CASSYGTGANYGYTF. CDR3 DNA sequence: TGTGCCAGCAGTTATGGGACAGGAGCTAACTATGGCTACACCTTC. V usage is TRBV6-5 and J usage is TRBJ1-2; TRBD1 matches 8 bases. The CDR3 extends over 15 amino acids. Germline-derived CDR1 and CDR2 are MNHEY and SVGAGI. Trimming removed 3 bases from V and 0 bases from J; junction bases left unmatched: 3.

The rearrangement uses TRBV5-1 and TRBJ1-1, with D possibly TRBD1 on 5 matching bases. With 1 base removed from V and 0 bases from J, the gap between germline ends came to 7 bases. Per germline, CDR1 SGHRS and CDR2 YFSETQ. The CDR3 spans 14 residues. CDR3 DNA sequence: TGCGCCAGCAGCTTGAGGGGTATGAACACTGAAGCTTTCTTT. Its protein is CASSLRGMNTEAFF.

This clone has just one count. This rearrangement joins TRBV5-1 to TRBJ1-1; D call uncertain. V lost 0 bases and J 0 bases, leaving 6 bases between the germline ends. Germline V gene lookup returns CDR1 SGHRS and CDR2 YFSETQ. The CDR3 is made up of 14 amino acids. CDR3 DNA sequence: TGCGCCAGCAGCTTGGTTGGTCTGAACACTGAAGCTTTCTTT. It is translated as CASSLVGLNTEAFF.

The chain recombines TRBV7-9 with TRBJ2-5; D gene uncertain. The J call may be wrong; the DNA end is better matched by TRBJ2-7. This CDR3 comprises 14 residues. CDR1 and CDR2 (germline): SEHNR, FQNEAQ (reference sequence). CDR3 sequence: CASSLEGSSYEQYF. The CDR3 nucleotides read TGTGCCAGCAGCTTAGAAGGCAGCTCCTACGAGCAGTACTTC.

V usage is TRBV6-5 and J usage is TRBJ1-1; D not certain. The ends were cut back, 7 bases at V and 8 bases at J, with 14 bases in the middle. The CDR3 is 12 residues long. Germline V gene lookup returns CDR1 MNHEY and CDR2 SVGAGI. The CDR3, as DNA: TGTGCCAGCATTCTACCGACCGGAGAAGCTTTCTTT. Its protein product is CASILPTGEAFF.

CDR3 nucleotide sequence: TGCAGCGTTGCCCCGGAGGGGGGGAATCAGCCCCAGCATTTT. It yields the protein CSVAPEGGNQPQHF. The chain carries TRBV29-1 and TRBJ1-5, with D tentatively TRBD1 (6 bases). The CDR3 totals 14 residues. Germline values: CDR1 SQVTM, CDR2 ANQGSEA. Trimming removed 4 bases from V and 4 bases from J, with 14 bases in between.

The rearrangement uses TRBV5-6 and TRBJ2-7, with unresolved D. The germline V and J ends were trimmed by 1 base and 6 bases, with 8 bases remaining between them. Germline V gives CDR1 SGHDT, CDR2 YYEEEE. The CDR3 extends over 12 amino acids. Written as DNA, the CDR3 is TGTGCCAGCAGCTTGTCACGGTTCGAGCAGTACTTC. Translating gives CASSLSRFEQYF.

The chain recombines TRBV11-2 with TRBJ2-4, with 8 bases identical to TRBD2. The CDR3 covers 16 residues. V shed 5 bases and J 3 bases; nucleotides not matched to a gene: 9. Looked up from germline, CDR1 is SGHAT and CDR2 is FQNNGV. The DNA of the CDR3 is TGTGCCAGCAGCCCCAGGGGTAGCGGGGTCAAAAACATTCAGTACTTC. Translation: CASSPRGSGVKNIQYF.

The chain has TRBV2 and TRBJ1-2; D unresolved. The CDR3 contains 11 residues. The ends were cut back, 10 bases at V and 4 bases at J, with 10 bases in the middle. Germline V gives CDR1 SNHLY, CDR2 FYNNEI. The CDR3 is CAIRLVYGYTF. In DNA, the CDR3 is TGTGCCATTCGGTTGGTCTATGGCTACACCTTC.